The rows below give T cell receptor beta chains drawn from one sample of a study of T cells in Graves' hyperthyroidism and ophthalmopathy. TCRdb processed the multiplex PCR reads anew with MiXCR; each CDR3 protein has one entry. There are nearly 600,000 distinct CDR3 sequences in the sample; approximately 14% occur only once, and almost 6% lies in the top ten. Sequencing was performed on blood. The receptor set was obtained from a woman in her 30s with Graves' hyperthyroidism that later progressed to Graves' ophthalmopathy. The CDR3 runs from the conserved cysteine through the conserved F or W. A D gene is named only where the DNA matches it firmly. Rows may omit the clone size; those that give it use once, few, many or a size class.

cdr3_nt: TGCGCCCGTGACGGGGCAGCGAGACATGGCGGGGCTCGCACAGATATGCAGTATTTT
cdr3_aa: CARDGAARHGGARTDMQYF
j_call: TRBJ2-3
clone_size: .
d_call: .
v_call: TRBV5-1

cdr3_nt: TGTGCCAGCAGTGAGTTGGAGAATCAGCCCCAGCATTTT
cdr3_aa: CASSELENQPQHF
j_call: TRBJ1-5
clone_size: many
d_call: .
v_call: TRBV6-1

cdr3_nt: TGTGCCAGCAGTTCAGGTCCTACTACCTCTGGAAACACCATATATTTT
cdr3_aa: CASSSGPTTSGNTIYF
j_call: TRBJ1-3
clone_size: many
d_call: .
v_call: TRBV27

cdr3_nt: TGTGCCAGTAGGGCTAGCGCAGATACGCAGTATTTT
cdr3_aa: CASRASADTQYF
j_call: TRBJ2-3
clone_size: few
d_call: .
v_call: TRBV19

cdr3_nt: TGTGCCAGCACTCCAGGGACTCTACACAATGAGCAGTTCTTC
cdr3_aa: CASTPGTLHNEQFF
j_call: TRBJ2-1
clone_size: many
d_call: .
v_call: TRBV2

cdr3_nt: TGTGCCAGCACCCAGACAGGGAACTATGGCTACACCTTC
cdr3_aa: CASTQTGNYGYTF
j_call: TRBJ1-2
clone_size: .
d_call: TRBD1
v_call: TRBV12-3/TRBV12-4

cdr3_nt: TGTGCCAGTAGTATCTTCGGGAGTGGCTACGAGCAGTACTTC
cdr3_aa: CASSIFGSGYEQYF
j_call: TRBJ2-7
clone_size: many
d_call: .
v_call: TRBV19

cdr3_nt: TGTGCCACAAACAAGCCCAGGACTAGCGGTAAACCTATTAGTTCCTACAATGAGCAGTTCTTC
cdr3_aa: CATNKPRTSGKPISSYNEQFF
j_call: TRBJ2-1
clone_size: many
d_call: TRBD2
v_call: TRBV15

cdr3_nt: TGTGCCAGCAGGCCCAGGGGCTACGGCAATCAGCCCCAGCATTTT
cdr3_aa: CASRPRGYGNQPQHF
j_call: TRBJ1-5
clone_size: many
d_call: .
v_call: TRBV6-2/TRBV6-3

cdr3_nt: TGTGCCAGCAGCTCGTCCAGCTTCAGGGGGGCTGAAGCTTTCTTT
cdr3_aa: CASSSSSFRGAEAFF
j_call: TRBJ1-1
clone_size: few
d_call: TRBD1
v_call: TRBV7-2

cdr3_nt: TGCGCCAGCAGCTTCCGGGAAGACAATGAAAAACTGTTTTTT
cdr3_aa: CASSFREDNEKLFF
j_call: TRBJ1-4
clone_size: few
d_call: .
v_call: TRBV5-1

cdr3_nt: TGCAGTGCTAGAAAGGCCGGGGGGATGCAAACTGATACGCAGTATTTT
cdr3_aa: CSARKAGGMQTDTQYF
j_call: TRBJ2-3
clone_size: many
d_call: TRBD2
v_call: TRBV20-1

cdr3_nt: TGTGCCAGCAGTTTGACCTGGGCGGGACAGTATTTT
cdr3_aa: CASSLTWAGQYF
j_call: TRBJ2-3
clone_size: .
d_call: .
v_call: TRBV12-3/TRBV12-4